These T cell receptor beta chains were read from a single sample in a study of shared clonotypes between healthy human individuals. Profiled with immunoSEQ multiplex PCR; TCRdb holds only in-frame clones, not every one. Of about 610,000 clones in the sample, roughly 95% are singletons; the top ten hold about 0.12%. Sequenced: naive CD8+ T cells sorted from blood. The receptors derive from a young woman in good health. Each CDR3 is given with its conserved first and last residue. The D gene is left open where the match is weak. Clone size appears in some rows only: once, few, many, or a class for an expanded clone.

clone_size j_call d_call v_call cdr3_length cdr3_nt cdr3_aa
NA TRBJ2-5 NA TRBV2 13 TGTGCCAGCGACAGGTCCGGGCAAGAGACCCAGTACTTC CASDRSGQETQYF
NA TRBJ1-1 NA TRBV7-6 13 TGTGCCAGCAGCCTCAGGAGGGGGGCTGAAGCTTTCTTT CASSLRRGAEAFF
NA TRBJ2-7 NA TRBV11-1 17 TGTGCCAGCAGCTTAGAACGCGACAGCATTAGGTCCTACGAGCAGTACTTC CASSLERDSIRSYEQYF
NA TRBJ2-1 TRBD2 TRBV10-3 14 TGTGCCATCAGTGATAGCGGGAGTGGGAATGAGCAGTTCTTC CAISDSGSGNEQFF
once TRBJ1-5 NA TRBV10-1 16 TGCGCCAGCAGTGTCGCAGGGTTTTCAAGCAATCAGCCCCAGCATTTT CASSVAGFSSNQPQHF
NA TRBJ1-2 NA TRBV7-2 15 TGTGCCAGCAGCTTAGAGAGGACCGGGGCCCATGGCTACACCTTC CASSLERTGAHGYTF
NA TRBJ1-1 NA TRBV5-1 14 TGCGCCAGCAGCCTCAGGGCGTCGGACACTGAAGCTTTCTTT CASSLRASDTEAFF
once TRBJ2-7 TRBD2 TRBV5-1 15 TGCGCCAGCAGCAAGGTAGCGGGAGGATCCTACGAGCAGTACTTC CASSKVAGGSYEQYF
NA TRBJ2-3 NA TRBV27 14 TGTGCCAGCAGTTTAACTGGTACCGCAGATACGCAGTATTTT CASSLTGTADTQYF
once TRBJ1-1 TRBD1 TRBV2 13 TGTGCCAGCGACACAGGGGGATTCACTGAAGCTTTCTTT CASDTGGFTEAFF
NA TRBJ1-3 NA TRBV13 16 TGTGCCAGCAGCTTAAGAACAGGGTCTTCTGGAAACACCATATATTTT CASSLRTGSSGNTIYF
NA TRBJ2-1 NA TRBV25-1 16 TGTGCCAGCAGTGATGAGGAGCCGGGACTTCTCAATGAGCAGTTCTTC CASSDEEPGLLNEQFF
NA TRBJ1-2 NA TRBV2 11 TGTGCCAGCAGCCCTAACTATGGCTACACCTTC CASSPNYGYTF
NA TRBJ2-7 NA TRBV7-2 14 TGTGCCAGCAGCTTCGTCCCCGGTCCGGATAGTCCGTACTTC CASSFVPGPDSPYF
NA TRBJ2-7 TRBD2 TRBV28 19 TGTGCCAGCAGTTTCTACTCAACCCTTTGGACTAGCGGGAGTCCGGAGCAGTACTTC CASSFYSTLWTSGSPEQYF
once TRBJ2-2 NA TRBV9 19 TGTGCCAGCAGCGTAGCTTTTTCTCAACTAGCAGGTAACACCGGGGAGCTGTTTTTT CASSVAFSQLAGNTGELFF
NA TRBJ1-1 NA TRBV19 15 TGTGCCAGTAGTATCCCCAGGCGCATGAACACTGAAGCTTTCTTT CASSIPRRMNTEAFF
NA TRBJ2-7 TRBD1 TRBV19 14 TGTGCCAGTAGGCCAAGACAGGGGGCCTACGAGCAGTACTTC CASRPRQGAYEQYF
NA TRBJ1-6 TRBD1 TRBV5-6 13 TGTGCCAGCAGATCGGGACAGAATTCACCCCTCCACTTT CASRSGQNSPLHF
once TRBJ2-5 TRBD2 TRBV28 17 TGTGCCAGCAGCTTTGGCTACGGGACTAGCGGGGAAGAGACCCAGTACTTC CASSFGYGTSGEETQYF
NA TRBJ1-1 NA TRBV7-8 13 TGTGCCAGCAGCTTAGACCCACTGGCTGAAGCTTTCTTT CASSLDPLAEAFF
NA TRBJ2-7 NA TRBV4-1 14 TGCGCCAGCAGCCAGCCCGGGGCCCCCAGCGAGCAGTACTTC CASSQPGAPSEQYF
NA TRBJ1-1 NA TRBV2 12 TGTGCCAGCAGTGAAGCAGGGCGCGGGGCTTTCTTT CASSEAGRGAFF
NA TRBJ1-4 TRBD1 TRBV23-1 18 TGCGCCAGCAGTCAAACGGGGACAGGGTACCCGGTAAATGAAAAACTGTTTTTT CASSQTGTGYPVNEKLFF
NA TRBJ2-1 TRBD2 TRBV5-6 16 TGTGCCAGCAGCTTTATTGAAACAGCGGGAAACAATGAGCAGTTCTTC CASSFIETAGNNEQFF
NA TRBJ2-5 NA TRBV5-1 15 TGCGCCAGCAGCTTTTCAGGGCCCCATCTAGAGACCCAGTACTTC CASSFSGPHLETQYF
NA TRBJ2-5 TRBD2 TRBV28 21 TGTGCCAGCAGCTCTACCCAATACCAACCGGGACTAGCGGGATCTAAAGAGACCCAGTACTTC CASSSTQYQPGLAGSKETQYF
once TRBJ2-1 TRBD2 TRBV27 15 TGTGCCAGCACCCTTTCTAGCGGCACAAACAATGAGCAGTTCTTC CASTLSSGTNNEQFF
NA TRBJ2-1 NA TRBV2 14 TGTGCCAGCAGTGAACTAGGGGGAAACAATGAGCAGTTCTTC CASSELGGNNEQFF
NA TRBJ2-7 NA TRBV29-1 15 TGCAGCGTTGAAGCCGGAGGGACAGACCCCTACGAGCAGTACTTC CSVEAGGTDPYEQYF
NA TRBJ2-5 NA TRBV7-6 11 TGTGCCAGCAGCGCCCAAGAGACCCAGTACTTC CASSAQETQYF